The T cell receptor beta chain under discussion was sequenced for a study of monozygotic twins with inflammatory bowel disease. Looked up from germline, CDR1 is SGHTA and CDR2 is FQGNSA. The CDR3 covers 15 residues. Whole blood, unsorted for T cells, was the source of total RNA. Each TCR library consumed 3,000 to 4,000 ng of total RNA. Addition of UMIs with a 6-nucleotide sample barcode was achieved by template switching. TCRdb reprocessed the 5' RACE reads and stores each CDR3 protein as one record, lacking DNA. The repertoire table contains some 450,000 distinct CDR3 sequences. The sample comprised blood. This clonotype was obtained from a human donor with ulcerative colitis or Crohn's disease, or a healthy co-twin of an affected twin (not recorded which). V and J are TRBV7-2 and TRBJ2-1; without DNA, the TCRdb call of TRBD1 cannot be checked. CDR3 residues: CASSGRGLARNEQFF.